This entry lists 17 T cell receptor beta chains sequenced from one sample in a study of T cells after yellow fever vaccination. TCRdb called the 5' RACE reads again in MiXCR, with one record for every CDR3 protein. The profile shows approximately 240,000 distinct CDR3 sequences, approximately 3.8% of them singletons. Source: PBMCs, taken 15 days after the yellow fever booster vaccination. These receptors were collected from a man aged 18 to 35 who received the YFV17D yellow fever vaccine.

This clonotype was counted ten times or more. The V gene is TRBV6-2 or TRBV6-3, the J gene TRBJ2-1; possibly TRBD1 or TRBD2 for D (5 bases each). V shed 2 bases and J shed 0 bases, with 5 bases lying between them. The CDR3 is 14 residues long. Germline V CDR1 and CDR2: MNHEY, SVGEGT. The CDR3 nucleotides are TGTGCCAGCAGTTACGGGGGCTCCTACAATGAGCAGTTCTTC. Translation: CASSYGGSYNEQFF.

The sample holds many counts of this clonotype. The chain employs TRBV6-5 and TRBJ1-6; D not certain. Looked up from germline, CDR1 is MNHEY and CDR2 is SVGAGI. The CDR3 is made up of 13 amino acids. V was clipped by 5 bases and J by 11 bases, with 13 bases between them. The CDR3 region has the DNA TGTGCCAGCAGTAACAGTCCTAGGACACCCCTCCACTTT. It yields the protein CASSNSPRTPLHF.

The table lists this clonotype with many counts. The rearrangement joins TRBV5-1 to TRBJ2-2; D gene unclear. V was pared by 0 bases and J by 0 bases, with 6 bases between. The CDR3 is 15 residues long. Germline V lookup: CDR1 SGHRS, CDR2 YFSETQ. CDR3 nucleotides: TGCGCCAGCAGCTTGGTACTGTCGAACACCGGGGAGCTGTTTTTT. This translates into CASSLVLSNTGELFF.

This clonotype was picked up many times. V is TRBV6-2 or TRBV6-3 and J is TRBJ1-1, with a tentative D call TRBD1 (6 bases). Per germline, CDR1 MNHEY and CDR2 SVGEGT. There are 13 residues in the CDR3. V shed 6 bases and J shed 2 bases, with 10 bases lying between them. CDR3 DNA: TGTGCCAGCAGAGCACAGGGAAACACTGAAGCTTTCTTT. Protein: CASRAQGNTEAFF.

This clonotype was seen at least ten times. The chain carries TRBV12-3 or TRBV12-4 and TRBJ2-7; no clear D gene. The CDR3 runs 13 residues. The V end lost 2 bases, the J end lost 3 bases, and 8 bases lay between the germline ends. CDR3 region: CASSLLADYEQYF. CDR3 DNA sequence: TGTGCCAGCAGTTTATTAGCAGACTACGAGCAGTACTTC.

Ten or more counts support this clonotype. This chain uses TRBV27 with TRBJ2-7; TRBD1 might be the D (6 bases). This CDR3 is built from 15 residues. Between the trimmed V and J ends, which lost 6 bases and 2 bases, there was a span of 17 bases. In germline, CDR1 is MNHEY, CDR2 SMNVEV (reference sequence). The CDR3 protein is CASSPYSGAAYEQYV. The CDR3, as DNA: TGTGCCAGCAGCCCCTACTCAGGGGCAGCCTACGAGCAGTACGTC.

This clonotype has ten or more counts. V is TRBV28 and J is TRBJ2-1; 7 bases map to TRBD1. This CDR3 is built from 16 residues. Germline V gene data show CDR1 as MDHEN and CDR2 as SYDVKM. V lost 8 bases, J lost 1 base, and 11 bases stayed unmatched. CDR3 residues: CASDQPFRGSYNEQFF. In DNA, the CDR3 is TGTGCCAGCGACCAACCATTCAGGGGGTCCTACAATGAGCAGTTCTTC.

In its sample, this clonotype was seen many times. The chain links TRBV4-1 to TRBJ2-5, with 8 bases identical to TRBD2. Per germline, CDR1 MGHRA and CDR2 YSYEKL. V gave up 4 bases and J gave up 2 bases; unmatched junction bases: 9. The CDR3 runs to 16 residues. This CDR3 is CASSPDPGGGQETQYF. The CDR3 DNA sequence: TGCGCCAGCAGCCCCGACCCCGGGGGGGGGCAAGAGACCCAGTACTTC.

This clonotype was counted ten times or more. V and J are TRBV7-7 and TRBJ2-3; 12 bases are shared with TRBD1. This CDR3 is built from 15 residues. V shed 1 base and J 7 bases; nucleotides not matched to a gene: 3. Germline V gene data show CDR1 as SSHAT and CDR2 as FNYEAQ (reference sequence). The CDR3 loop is CASSLEGTGGHTQYF. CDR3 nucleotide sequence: TGTGCCAGCAGCTTAGAAGGGACAGGGGGCCATACGCAGTATTTT. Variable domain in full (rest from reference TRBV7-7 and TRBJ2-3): GAGVSQSPRYKVTKRGQDVTLRCDPISSHATLYWYQQALGQGPEFLTYFNYEAQPDKSGLPSDRFSAERPEGSISTLTIQRTEQRDSAMYRCASSLEGTGGHTQYFGPGTRLTVL.

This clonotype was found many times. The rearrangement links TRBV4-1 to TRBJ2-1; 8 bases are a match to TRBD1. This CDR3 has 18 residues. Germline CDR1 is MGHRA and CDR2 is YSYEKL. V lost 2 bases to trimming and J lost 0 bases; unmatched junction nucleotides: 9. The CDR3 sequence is CASSQLPTTGGSYNEQFF. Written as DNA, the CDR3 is TGCGCCAGCAGCCAACTACCCACTACAGGGGGCTCCTACAATGAGCAGTTCTTC.

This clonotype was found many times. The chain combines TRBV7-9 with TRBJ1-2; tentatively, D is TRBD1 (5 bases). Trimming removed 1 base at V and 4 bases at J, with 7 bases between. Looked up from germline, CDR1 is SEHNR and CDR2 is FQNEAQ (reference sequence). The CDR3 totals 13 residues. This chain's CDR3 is CASSLEGLYGYTF. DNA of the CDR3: TGTGCCAGCAGCTTAGAGGGGCTCTATGGCTACACCTTC.

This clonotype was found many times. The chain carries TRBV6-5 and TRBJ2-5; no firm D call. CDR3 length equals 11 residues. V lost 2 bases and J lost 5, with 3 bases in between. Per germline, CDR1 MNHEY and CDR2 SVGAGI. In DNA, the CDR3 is TGTGCCAGCAGTTACGTTGAGACCCAGTACTTC. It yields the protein CASSYVETQYF.

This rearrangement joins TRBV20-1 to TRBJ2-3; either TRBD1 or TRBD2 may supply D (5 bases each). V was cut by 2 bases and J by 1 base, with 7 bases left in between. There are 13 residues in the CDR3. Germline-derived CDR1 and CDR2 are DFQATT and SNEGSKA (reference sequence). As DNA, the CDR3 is TGCAGTGCTAGAAGGGGAGGCACAGATACGCAGTATTTT. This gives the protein CSARRGGTDTQYF.

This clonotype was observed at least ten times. CDR3 nucleotide sequence: TGTGCCAGCAGCTCAACACTCCTTAGCGGGGGGACCCAGTACTTC. This sequence encodes CASSSTLLSGGTQYF. The rearrangement links TRBV7-6 to TRBJ2-5; 9 nucleotides line up with TRBD2. Germline assignment: CDR1 SGHVS and CDR2 FNYEAQ. There are 15 residues in the CDR3. V was pared by 4 bases and J by 7 bases, with 10 bases of the junction left unmatched.

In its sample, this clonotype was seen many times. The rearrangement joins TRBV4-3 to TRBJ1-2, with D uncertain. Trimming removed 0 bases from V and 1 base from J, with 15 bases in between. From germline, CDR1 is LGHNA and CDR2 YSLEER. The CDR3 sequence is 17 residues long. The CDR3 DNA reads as TGCGCCAGCAGCCAAGATGGAAGGGCACAGCTTAACTATGGCTACACCTTC. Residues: CASSQDGRAQLNYGYTF.

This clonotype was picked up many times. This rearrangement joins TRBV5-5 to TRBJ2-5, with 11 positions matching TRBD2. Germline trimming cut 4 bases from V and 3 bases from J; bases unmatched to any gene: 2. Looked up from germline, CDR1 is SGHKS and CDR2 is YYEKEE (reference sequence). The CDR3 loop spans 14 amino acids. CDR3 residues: CASSRGLAEETQYF. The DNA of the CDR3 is TGTGCCAGCAGCCGGGGACTAGCGGAAGAGACCCAGTACTTC.

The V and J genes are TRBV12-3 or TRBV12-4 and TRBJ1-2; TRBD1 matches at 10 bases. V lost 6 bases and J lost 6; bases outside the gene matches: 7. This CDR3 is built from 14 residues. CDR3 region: CASRLGQGTDGYTF. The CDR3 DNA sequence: TGTGCCAGCAGATTGGGACAGGGGACGGATGGCTACACCTTC.